The next 8 T cell receptor beta chains were all read from a single sample in a study of cytomegalovirus exposure and HLA in healthy donors. The PCR used 60 Vbeta and 13 Jbeta primers. This table comes from immunoSEQ multiplex PCR, and its TCRdb copy is limited to in-frame clones, with some not included. The sample consists of under 200,000 clones, around 77% of them appearing once. The specimen sequenced was PBMCs. These receptor sequences come from a man aged 55-75 years in good health and CMV-seronegative.

The V and J genes are TRBV10-1 and TRBJ2-5, with 9 bases lining up with TRBD2. Losses at the gene ends were 3 bases for V and 5 bases for J; bases not matched to a gene: 7. Germline CDR1 and CDR2: WNHNN and SYGVQD (reference sequence). The CDR3 consists of 15 residues. For the CDR3, the DNA is TGCGCCAGCAGTGAATCGCGGGGGGGCCCGGAGACCCAGTACTTC. Protein: CASSESRGGPETQYF.

The chain carries TRBV5-1 and TRBJ1-4, with D uncertain. Trimming shortened V by 3 bases and J by 8 bases, and 14 bases separated the two germline ends. Germline values: CDR1 SGHRS, CDR2 YFSETQ. The CDR3 has 14 amino acids. The CDR3 spells CASSWVEGGEKLFF. The CDR3 region has the DNA TGCGCCAGCAGCTGGGTTGAGGGAGGCGAAAAACTGTTTTTT. Together with reference TRBV5-1 and TRBJ1-4, the CDR3 gives the full variable domain: KAGVTQTPRYLIKTRGQQVTLSCSPISGHRSVSWYQQTPGQGLQFLFEYFSETQRNKGNFPGRFSGRQFSNSRSEMNVSTLELGDSALYLCASSWVEGGEKLFFGSGTQLSVL.

A single count supports this clone. The rearrangement joins TRBV28 to TRBJ2-7; the match to TRBD1 covers 10 bases. V was clipped by 4 bases and J by 2 bases; unmatched bases: 11. Germline CDR1 is MDHEN and CDR2 is SYDVKM. The CDR3 contains 17 residues. As DNA, the CDR3 is TGTGCCAGCAGTTCGCCGGGACAGGGGCCGATCCCCTACGAGCAGTACTTC. This translates into CASSSPGQGPIPYEQYF.

The genes are TRBV11-2 and TRBJ1-1; a possible D gene is TRBD1 (6 bases). Germline V gives CDR1 SGHAT, CDR2 FQNNGV. The CDR3 has 14 residues. V shed 1 base and J shed 1 base, with 7 bases lying between them. The CDR3 DNA reads TGTGCCAGCAGCTTAGGGACAGCGAACACTGAAGCTTTCTTT. Translated: CASSLGTANTEAFF.

Note on this clone: Additional DNA sequences in this sample encode the identical CDR3. The V and J genes are TRBV5-1 and TRBJ2-5; 7 nucleotides match TRBD2. The CDR3 spans 14 residues. V gave up 0 bases and J gave up 2 bases; unmatched junction bases: 1. Looked up from germline, CDR1 is SGHRS and CDR2 is YFSETQ. Here the CDR3 DNA reads TGCGCCAGCAGCTTGGGGACTAGTCAAGAGACCCAGTACTTC. It codes for CASSLGTSQETQYF.

The chain has TRBV5-6 and TRBJ2-1; D unresolved. Per germline, CDR1 SGHDT and CDR2 YYEEEE. This CDR3 has 13 amino acids. V gave up 7 bases and J gave up 8 bases, with 16 bases separating them. The CDR3 reads CASLYGSRDEQFF. CDR3 coding DNA: TGTGCCAGCTTATATGGGTCCCGGGATGAGCAGTTCTTC.

V is TRBV6-1 and J is TRBJ2-5, with 8 bases that match TRBD1. From germline, CDR1 is MNHNS and CDR2 SASEGT. The CDR3 runs to 18 residues. V was clipped by 1 base and J by 5 bases; unmatched bases: 15. The CDR3 region is CASSEGGRGRLSSETQYF. For the CDR3, the DNA is TGTGCCAGCAGTGAAGGGGGCAGGGGGCGCCTCTCGTCGGAGACCCAGTACTTC.

The chain couples TRBV6-5 to TRBJ2-7; possible D gene TRBD2, 5 bases. CDR3 length: 12 residues. Germline CDR1 MNHEY, CDR2 SVGAGI. Trimming took 5 bases from V and 5 from J, leaving 10 bases between them. CDR3 bases: TGTGCCAGCAGTCGAGGGTCCCACGAGCAGTACTTC. Translated, it gives CASSRGSHEQYF.